The rows below give T cell receptor beta chains drawn from one sample of a study of PD-1 blockade in classical Hodgkin lymphoma. The table came from immunoSEQ multiplex PCR; TCRdb's copy has only in-frame clones and leaves some out. In the table there are about 46,000 clones, about three quarters of which are singletons. The sequencing used peripheral blood mononuclear cells (PBMCs), collected before the second cycle of nivolumab. The receptors were gathered from a human donor with classical Hodgkin lymphoma. The CDR3 runs from the conserved cysteine through the conserved F or W. Fields, in order: V gene, CDR3 length, J gene, D gene, clone size, CDR3 DNA, CDR3 protein. The D gene is left open where the match is weak. Clone size is not always given. Where it is, it says once, few, many or a class for expanded clones.

v_call: TRBV5-8
cdr3_length: 17
j_call: TRBJ2-3
d_call: .
clone_size: .
cdr3_nt: TGTGCCAGCAGCTTGGTAGGCGGGGGCTTGGGAGCAGATACGCAGTATTTT
cdr3_aa: CASSLVGGGLGADTQYF

v_call: TRBV5-5
cdr3_length: 15
j_call: TRBJ2-6
d_call: .
clone_size: .
cdr3_nt: TGTGCCAGCAGCTTAGGGAACTCTGGGGCCAACGTCCTGACTTTC
cdr3_aa: CASSLGNSGANVLTF

v_call: TRBV7-2
cdr3_length: 15
j_call: TRBJ2-3
d_call: TRBD1
clone_size: once
cdr3_nt: TGTGCCAGCAGCTTATGGGGACAGGGCGCAGATACGCAGTATTTT
cdr3_aa: CASSLWGQGADTQYF

v_call: TRBV7-9
cdr3_length: 15
j_call: TRBJ1-2
d_call: .
clone_size: .
cdr3_nt: TGTGCCAGCAGCAGAACAGAGTTGGCTAACTATGGCTACACCTTC
cdr3_aa: CASSRTELANYGYTF

v_call: TRBV4-3
cdr3_length: 16
j_call: TRBJ1-1
d_call: .
clone_size: .
cdr3_nt: TGCGCCAGCAGCCAAGATTGGGGGTTTGTTGACACTGAAGCTTTCTTT
cdr3_aa: CASSQDWGFVDTEAFF

v_call: TRBV6-6
cdr3_length: 16
j_call: TRBJ2-3
d_call: TRBD2
clone_size: .
cdr3_nt: TGTGCCAGCAGAGATGAAGCGGGAGTGGTCACAGATACGCAGTATTTT
cdr3_aa: CASRDEAGVVTDTQYF

v_call: TRBV14
cdr3_length: 14
j_call: TRBJ2-1
d_call: .
clone_size: medium-sized
cdr3_nt: TGTGCCAGCAGTCGAGCCGGGACTCTACACGAGCAGTTCTTC
cdr3_aa: CASSRAGTLHEQFF

v_call: TRBV7-2
cdr3_length: 13
j_call: TRBJ2-7
d_call: .
clone_size: few
cdr3_nt: TGTGCCAGCAGCGTACAGGGTTCTTACGAGCAGTACTTC
cdr3_aa: CASSVQGSYEQYF

v_call: TRBV4-3
cdr3_length: 17
j_call: TRBJ1-5
d_call: .
clone_size: .
cdr3_nt: TGCGCCAGCAGCCAAGAGGTGGGCGGGTATAGCAATCAGCCCCAGCATTTT
cdr3_aa: CASSQEVGGYSNQPQHF

v_call: TRBV27
cdr3_length: 15
j_call: TRBJ2-7
d_call: TRBD1
clone_size: once
cdr3_nt: TGTGCCAGCAGGGGGGGCAGGGGGCCAACCTACGAGCAGTACTTC
cdr3_aa: CASRGGRGPTYEQYF

v_call: TRBV15
cdr3_length: 17
j_call: TRBJ2-3
d_call: TRBD1
clone_size: .
cdr3_nt: TGTGCCACCAGCAGAGATGGCGGGGACAGGAGGTCAGATACGCAGTATTTT
cdr3_aa: CATSRDGGDRRSDTQYF